This passage covers 22 T cell receptor beta chains from one sample sequenced in a study of cytomegalovirus exposure and HLA in healthy donors. The PCR had 60 Vbeta and 13 Jbeta primers. Method: immunoSEQ multiplex PCR; TCRdb's copy keeps in-frame clones and lacks some. The sample holds some 180,000 clones, roughly 73% seen once. Sequencing was carried out using PBMCs. Receptor source: a woman in her 30s in good health and CMV-seronegative.

In its sample, this clone was seen many times. The chain combines TRBV5-4 with TRBJ1-5; 10 bases map to TRBD1. The CDR3 covers 17 residues. The J segment lost 5 bases and the V segment lost 0 bases, leaving 8 bases of the junction unmatched. Germline lookup yields CDR1 SGHNT and CDR2 YYREEE (reference sequence). The CDR3 protein is CASSLGGGQGQDQPQHF. CDR3 bases: TGTGCCAGCAGCTTGGGAGGGGGACAGGGGCAGGATCAGCCCCAGCATTTT.

The rearrangement joins TRBV30 to TRBJ1-2; perhaps TRBD1 as D (5 bases). The CDR3 is 14 amino acids. The germline V gene has CDR1 GTSNPN and CDR2 SVGIG (reference sequence). V gave up 4 bases and J gave up 4 bases, with 16 bases separating them. DNA of the CDR3: TGTGCCTGGAAATCGTCAGGGAGGGCCTATGGCTACACCTTC. It is translated as CAWKSSGRAYGYTF.

The chain recombines TRBV4-1 with TRBJ1-2; D not certain. The V gene's germline CDR1 is MGHRA and CDR2 YSYEKL. V dropped 2 bases and J dropped 4 bases, with 11 bases sitting between them. The CDR3 length is 14 residues. In DNA, the CDR3 is TGCGCCAGCAGCCAATTGGGAGGCGGCTATGGCTACACCTTC. It is translated as CASSQLGGGYGYTF.

The genes are TRBV10-3 and TRBJ1-2; a weak D match, TRBD1 (5 bases). Germline V gene data show CDR1 as ENHRY and CDR2 as SYGVKD. The CDR3 sequence is 16 residues long. Trimming shortened V by 3 bases and J by 0 bases, and 14 bases separated the two germline ends. The CDR3 DNA sequence: TGTGCCATCAGTGATTTTCAGGGCCAAGCTAACTATGGCTACACCTTC. Encoded protein: CAISDFQGQANYGYTF.

This sequence joins TRBV11-3 and TRBJ2-2; 13 nucleotides align to TRBD2. J gave up 5 bases and V 6 bases, and 3 bases lay outside the gene matches. Per the germline V gene, CDR1 is SGHNT and CDR2 is YENEEA. This CDR3 region has 15 residues. The CDR3 loop is CASREGLAGTGELFF. CDR3 DNA sequence: TGTGCCAGCAGAGAGGGACTAGCGGGAACCGGGGAGCTGTTTTTT.

Only a few counts were recorded for this clone. The V call is TRBV25-1, the J call TRBJ1-1; 7 positions agree with TRBD1. The CDR3 contains 13 residues. Per germline, CDR1 MGHDK and CDR2 SYGVNS. The ends lost 6 bases at V and 1 base at J; junction bases unmatched: 2. CDR3 protein: CASRQGTNTEAFF. DNA for the CDR3: TGTGCCAGCAGACAGGGGACGAACACTGAAGCTTTCTTT. Full variable domain (rest looked up from reference TRBV25-1 and TRBJ1-1): EADIYQTPRYLVIGTGKKITLECSQTMGHDKMYWYQQDPGMELHLIHYSYGVNSTEKGDLSSESTVSRIRTEHFPLTLESARPSHTSQYLCASRQGTNTEAFFGQGTRLTVV.

The chain uses TRBV6-6 and TRBJ1-5; D might be TRBD1 (5 bases). The germline V and J ends were trimmed by 5 bases and 8 bases, with 16 bases remaining between them. CDR1 is MNHNY, CDR2 SVGAGI, per germline (reference sequence). The CDR3 covers 14 residues. The CDR3 DNA sequence: TGTGCCAGCAGTAGAACAGGACAACGGGAGCCCCAGCATTTT. Protein product: CASSRTGQREPQHF.

The rearrangement joins TRBV7-2 to TRBJ1-2; 7 bases align to TRBD1. Germline trimming cut 1 base from V and 7 bases from J; bases unmatched to any gene: 9. The CDR3 is 15 amino acids. Germline V CDR1 and CDR2: SGHTA, FQGNSA. CDR3 amino acids: CASSLVGKGARGYTF. The CDR3 DNA reads TGTGCCAGCAGCTTAGTGGGAAAGGGGGCGCGTGGCTACACCTTC.

The V call is TRBV7-8, the J call TRBJ2-7; 9 bases match TRBD1. The CDR3 runs 16 residues. Germline assignment: CDR1 SGHVS and CDR2 FQNEAQ. V dropped 4 bases and J dropped 2; count of bases not matched to a gene: 9. CDR3: CASSSTGQGMTYEQYF. CDR3 sequence (DNA): TGTGCCAGCAGCTCGACTGGACAGGGGATGACCTACGAGCAGTACTTC. Variable domain in full (rest from reference TRBV7-8 and TRBJ2-7): GAGVSQSPRYKVAKRGQDVALRCDPISGHVSLFWYQQALGQGPEFLTYFQNEAQLDKSGLPSDRFFAERPEGSVSTLKIQRTQQEDSAVYLCASSSTGQGMTYEQYFGPGTRLTVT.

CDR3 sequence: CASGLSRDMLFF. As DNA, the CDR3 is TGTGCTAGTGGCCTTTCCCGGGACATGCTGTTTTTT. The V call is TRBV12-5, the J call TRBJ1-4; D is possibly TRBD1 (6 bases). CDR1 and CDR2 from the germline V gene are LGHNT and FRNRAP. The CDR3 spans 12 residues. Trimming pared 6 bases from V and 14 bases from J, leaving 16 bases between.

CDR3 residues: CASSYPGTGELFF. The CDR3 DNA sequence: TGTGCCAGCAGTTACCCCGGCACCGGGGAGCTGTTTTTT. The V call is TRBV6-5, the J call TRBJ2-2; no definite D call. This CDR3 contains 13 residues. CDR1 is MNHEY and CDR2 is SVGAGI in the germline V gene. V was clipped by 2 bases and J by 4 bases, with 5 bases between them.

The chain carries TRBV19 and TRBJ1-2; unclear D gene. Per the germline V gene, CDR1 is LNHDA and CDR2 is SQIVND (reference sequence). V lost 2 bases and J 4 bases, leaving 11 bases between the germline ends. The CDR3 consists of 14 residues. CDR3: CASSINSQAYGYTF. CDR3 DNA sequence: TGTGCCAGTAGTATAAACAGCCAGGCCTATGGCTACACCTTC.

This clone was seen a few times. This sequence joins TRBV30 and TRBJ2-1, with 10 bases identical to TRBD2. Per germline, CDR1 GTSNPN and CDR2 SVGIG (reference sequence). This CDR3 spans 13 amino acids. V lost 5 bases to trimming and J lost 5 bases; unmatched junction nucleotides: 3. The CDR3, as DNA: TGTGCCTGGGCACTAGCGGGAAACAATGAGCAGTTCTTC. This translates into CAWALAGNNEQFF.

The chain recombines TRBV21-1 with TRBJ2-7; the D call of TRBD1 is as the table states it, not checked on the DNA. TRBV21-1 constitutes a pseudogene. The CDR3 loop spans 14 amino acids. In nucleotides, the CDR3 is TGTGCCAGCAGCAAAGCGGGACACTCCTACGAGCAGTACTTC. Residues: CASSKAGHSYEQYF.

The V gene is TRBV10-3, the J gene TRBJ1-5; D is ambiguous. V gave up 3 bases and J gave up 5 bases, with 11 bases separating them. Germline loops: CDR1 ENHRY, CDR2 SYGVKD. This CDR3 is built from 14 residues. This CDR3 reads CAISERQEDQPQHF. CDR3 sequence (DNA): TGTGCCATCAGTGAAAGGCAGGAAGATCAGCCCCAGCATTTT.

This chain joins TRBV9 and TRBJ1-1; no clear D. From germline, CDR1 is SGDLS and CDR2 YYNGEE. The CDR3 length is 13 residues. Trimming stripped 3 bases from V and 1 base from J, with 7 bases between. The CDR3 DNA reads TGTGCCAGCAGCGCAACACCGAACACTGAAGCTTTCTTT. Translating it yields CASSATPNTEAFF.

V is TRBV4-1 and J is TRBJ1-1; 8 nucleotides line up with TRBD1. CDR1 is MGHRA, CDR2 YSYEKL, per germline. There are 15 residues in the CDR3. V shed 4 bases, J shed 3 bases, and the junction held 7 bases outside the gene matches. The CDR3 here is CASSRGPQGDTEAFF. In nucleotides, the CDR3 is TGCGCCAGCAGCCGAGGGCCACAGGGGGACACTGAAGCTTTCTTT.

The rearrangement links TRBV14 to TRBJ2-3; 9 nucleotides align to TRBD2. The CDR3 loop spans 20 amino acids. Germline CDR1 is SGHDN and CDR2 is FVKESK. J lost 5 bases, V lost 0 bases, and 18 bases had no gene match. CDR3 nucleotide sequence: TGTGCCAGCAGCCAAGAAAGCCTTAGGGTTTTAGCGGGAGTTCGAGATACGCAGTATTTT. It specifies CASSQESLRVLAGVRDTQYF.

The chain couples TRBV19 to TRBJ2-7; D may be TRBD1 (6 bases). This CDR3 region has 13 residues. V was clipped by 4 bases and J by 5 bases, with 12 bases between them. Germline-derived CDR1 and CDR2 are LNHDA and SQIVND (reference sequence). The CDR3 is CASSSQGSHEQYF. The CDR3 nucleotides are TGTGCCAGTAGTAGTCAGGGGTCCCACGAGCAGTACTTC.

This sequence joins TRBV27 and TRBJ2-5, with 9 positions matching TRBD2. With 2 bases clipped from V and 5 bases from J, the junction kept 6 bases outside the gene matches. Looked up from germline, CDR1 is MNHEY and CDR2 is SMNVEV (reference sequence). CDR3 length equals 15 residues. In DNA form, the CDR3 reads TGTGCCAGCAGTTTAAGTAGCGGGAGTTTCGAGACCCAGTACTTC. This gives the protein CASSLSSGSFETQYF.

The V gene is TRBV9, the J gene TRBJ2-3; D is unresolved. From germline, CDR1 is SGDLS and CDR2 YYNGEE. The CDR3 has 15 amino acids. The germline V and J ends were trimmed by 0 bases and 2 bases, with 10 bases remaining between them. This CDR3 reads CASSVDPDSTDTQYF. The CDR3 DNA sequence: TGTGCCAGCAGCGTAGATCCAGACTCCACAGATACGCAGTATTTT.

The chain employs TRBV6-5 and TRBJ2-5, with 8 bases identical to TRBD2. Gene TRBJ2-7 matches the end of the DNA better, so the J call may be wrong. CDR1 and CDR2 (germline): MNHEY, SVGAGI. This CDR3 is 15 amino acids long. The CDR3 DNA is TGTGCCAGCAGTGCGACTAGCGAGAGCTCCTACGAGCAGTACTTC. Its translation: CASSATSESSYEQYF.